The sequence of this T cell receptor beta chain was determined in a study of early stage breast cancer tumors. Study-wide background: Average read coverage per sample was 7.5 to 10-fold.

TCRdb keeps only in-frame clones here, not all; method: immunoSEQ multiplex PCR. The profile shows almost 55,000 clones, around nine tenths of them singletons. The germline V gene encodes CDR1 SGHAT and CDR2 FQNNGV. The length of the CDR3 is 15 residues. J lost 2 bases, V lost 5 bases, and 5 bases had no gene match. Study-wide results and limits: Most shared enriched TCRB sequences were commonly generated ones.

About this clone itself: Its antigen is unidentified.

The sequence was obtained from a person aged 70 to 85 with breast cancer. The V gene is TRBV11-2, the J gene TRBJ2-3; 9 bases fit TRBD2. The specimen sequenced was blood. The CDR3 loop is CASSRRLAATDTQYF. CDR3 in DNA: TGTGCCAGCAGCCGCCGACTAGCGGCCACAGATACGCAGTATTTT.